Following are 5 T cell receptor beta chains from one sample sequenced in a study of control samples from healthy donors and cancer patients. Repertoires were generated with immunoSEQ multiplex PCR, while TCRdb's copy carries only in-frame clones and drops some. The sample holds approximately 150,000 clones; around 96% are singletons and the top ten take around 0.92%. The sequencing input was blood. The origin of the receptors is a woman in her 30s in good health.

This chain uses TRBV19 with TRBJ1-1; D call uncertain. The CDR3 is 16 amino acids. The germline CDR1 and CDR2 sequences are LNHDA and SQIVND (reference sequence). Trimming removed 1 base from V and 0 bases from J, with 12 bases in between. CDR3 sequence: CASSIGWSTMNTEAFF. CDR3 bases: TGTGCCAGTAGTATAGGCTGGAGCACCATGAACACTGAAGCTTTCTTT.

CDR3 bases: TGTGCCAGCAGCGCCAGGGAGACCTACGAGCAGTACTTC. Amino acids: CASSARETYEQYF. The V and J genes are TRBV7-9 and TRBJ2-7, with D perhaps assigned TRBD1 or TRBD2 (5 bases each). CDR1 is SEHNR, CDR2 FQNEAQ, per germline (reference sequence). The CDR3 is 13 residues long. V lost 5 bases to trimming and J lost 2 bases, with 10 bases between them.

The chain employs TRBV19 and TRBJ1-1, with no clear D. V was pared by 4 bases and J by 2 bases, with 8 bases between. The CDR3 extends over 13 amino acids. CDR1 is LNHDA, CDR2 SQIVND, per germline (reference sequence). The CDR3 reads CASSTQQNTEAFF. As DNA, the CDR3 is TGTGCCAGTAGTACCCAACAAAACACTGAAGCTTTCTTT.

V gene TRBV6-1 combines with J gene TRBJ1-2; D is undetermined. Trimming took off 1 base at V and 8 bases at J, with 17 bases between the two ends. This CDR3 is built from 15 residues. CDR1 MNHNS and CDR2 SASEGT come from the germline V gene. CDR3 bases: TGTGCCAGCAGTGAAGATCGAGGGAGGTTGGACGGCTACACCTTC. Translation: CASSEDRGRLDGYTF.

The CDR3 sequence is CASSLSLRGGREAFF. CDR3 nucleotide sequence: TGTGCCAGCAGCCTTTCCCTGAGGGGCGGTCGTGAAGCTTTCTTT. This chain uses TRBV5-6 with TRBJ1-1; tentative D call: TRBD1 (5 bases). Per the germline V gene, CDR1 is SGHDT and CDR2 is YYEEEE. Trimming removed 4 bases from V and 7 bases from J, with 20 bases in between. The CDR3 has 15 amino acids.